These 24 T cell receptor beta chains originate from one sample sequenced in a study of blood T cell repertoires in COVID-19. Assay used: immunoSEQ multiplex PCR; TCRdb lists only in-frame clones, some missing. Of roughly 250,000 clones listed, 84% are singletons. The sequencing input was peripheral blood. Receptors originate from a human donor in a cohort sampled during active COVID-19.

This clone was observed a single time. The rearrangement links TRBV24-1 to TRBJ2-5; 8 bases map to TRBD1. The CDR3 covers 15 residues. The germline CDR1 and CDR2 sequences are KGHDR and SFDVKD. After removal of 7 bases from V and 1 base from J, the junction contained 7 bases not matched to a gene. Here the CDR3 reads CATRGGTGLQETQYF. The DNA for the CDR3 is TGTGCCACCAGAGGGGGGACAGGCCTCCAAGAGACCCAGTACTTC.

The rearrangement uses TRBV24-1 and TRBJ2-3, with 12 bases identical to TRBD2. The J segment lost 2 bases and the V segment lost 3 bases, leaving 11 bases of the junction unmatched. The CDR3 loop spans 19 amino acids. The germline V gene has CDR1 KGHDR and CDR2 SFDVKD. CDR3 DNA sequence: TGTGCCACCAGTGATCAGAAGAGAGGACTAGCGGGAAACACAGATACGCAGTATTTT. Its protein product is CATSDQKRGLAGNTDTQYF.

The chain has TRBV23-1 and TRBJ2-7; TRBD2 matches 11 bases. TRBV23-1 carries the ORF label, with uncertain function. The V segment lost 6 bases and the J segment 2 bases; nucleotides outside the gene matches: 9. CDR3 length equals 16 residues. The CDR3: CASSQLGTSGTYEQYF. DNA for the CDR3: TGCGCCAGCAGCCAACTCGGGACTAGCGGAACCTACGAGCAGTACTTC.

V gene TRBV5-1 combines with J gene TRBJ1-4, with TRBD1 as a possible D gene (6 bases). CDR3 length equals 16 residues. Deletions cut 0 bases from V and 7 bases from J, with 16 bases between. Per the germline V gene, CDR1 is SGHRS and CDR2 is YFSETQ. CDR3 protein: CASSLAAQGLSEKLFF. The CDR3 coding sequence is TGCGCCAGCAGCTTGGCCGCACAGGGCTTGAGTGAAAAACTGTTTTTT.

The rearrangement joins TRBV5-1 to TRBJ2-1; D perhaps matches TRBD2 (7 bases). Germline CDR1 reads SGHRS; CDR2 reads YFSETQ. Trimming removed 4 bases at V and 0 bases at J, with 14 bases between. The CDR3 is made up of 16 amino acids. Written as DNA, the CDR3 is TGCGCCAGCAGCCTAGGGGGGGCTAGCTCCTACAATGAGCAGTTCTTC. This codes for CASSLGGASSYNEQFF.

The chain combines TRBV19 with TRBJ1-5, with TRBD1 matching 9 bases. CDR1 is LNHDA and CDR2 is SQIVND in the germline V gene (reference sequence). The CDR3 has 17 amino acids. V was pared by 5 bases and J by 0 bases, with 8 bases of the junction left unmatched. The CDR3 region has the DNA TGTGCCAGTAGTTCCCGATCGGGACAGGGTAGCAATCAGCCCCAGCATTTT. Its protein is CASSSRSGQGSNQPQHF.

This chain joins TRBV6-5 and TRBJ1-4; a weak D match, TRBD1 (6 bases). Looked up from germline, CDR1 is MNHEY and CDR2 is SVGAGI. The CDR3 totals 14 residues. Trimming left V 7 bases short and J 4 bases short, with 13 bases between. DNA of the CDR3: TGTGCCAGCAACCAGGGGCCCAGTAATGAAAAACTGTTTTTT. It codes for CASNQGPSNEKLFF.

This chain links TRBV11-2 with TRBJ1-1; 11 nucleotides line up with TRBD1. CDR1 and CDR2 from the germline V gene are SGHAT and FQNNGV. This CDR3 comprises 13 residues. The V gene end was trimmed by 5 bases and the J gene end by 11 bases; junction bases not matched to a gene: 7. The CDR3 region has the DNA TGTGCCAGCAGCCGGACAGGGGGCGCAGCGGCTTTCTTT. As protein: CASSRTGGAAAFF.

This clone has a single count. This chain joins TRBV28 and TRBJ1-4, with D possibly matching TRBD1 (6 bases). The CDR3 length is 15 residues. Trimming took off 3 bases at V and 11 bases at J, with 19 bases between the two ends. The germline CDR1 and CDR2 sequences are MDHEN and SYDVKM. CDR3 in DNA: TGTGCCAGCAGTTTTATAGGGACATCGCGTGGCAAACTGTTTTTT. Translation: CASSFIGTSRGKLFF.

As regards this clone: Other DNA sequences in this sample translate to the same CDR3. This chain uses TRBV6-5 with TRBJ1-2; D is ambiguous. CDR1 and CDR2 from the germline V gene are MNHEY and SVGAGI. V lost 6 bases and J 3 bases, leaving 14 bases between the germline ends. This CDR3 is built from 14 residues. DNA of the CDR3: TGTGCCAGCAGCTCCGGAGGGTCAGACTATGGCTACACCTTC. Protein sequence: CASSSGGSDYGYTF.

The chain is built from TRBV5-6 and TRBJ1-4; D may be TRBD1 (5 bases). Germline CDR1 reads SGHDT; CDR2 reads YYEEEE. V was cut by 4 bases and J by 6 bases, with 19 bases left in between. This CDR3 comprises 16 residues. The CDR3 loop reads CASSPTGVRVDEKLFF. CDR3 nucleotide sequence: TGTGCCAGCAGCCCCACGGGGGTAAGGGTCGATGAAAAACTGTTTTTT.

V usage is TRBV11-2 and J usage is TRBJ2-5; 9 bases line up with TRBD2. V was clipped by 2 bases and J by 7 bases; unmatched bases: 8. The CDR3 is made up of 15 amino acids. Germline-derived CDR1 and CDR2 are SGHAT and FQNNGV. The CDR3 DNA is TGTGCCAGCAGCTTACAAGGGACTAGCTCGGGGACCCAGTACTTC. It translates to CASSLQGTSSGTQYF. Looking up the rest from reference TRBV11-2 and TRBJ2-5 gives the full variable domain: EAGVAQSPRYKIIEKRQSVAFWCNPISGHATLYWYQQILGQGPKLLIQFQNNGVVDDSQLPKDRFSAERLKGVDSTLKIQPAKLEDSAVYLCASSLQGTSSGTQYFGPGTRLLVL.

The CDR3 protein is CATSRDNLGLGDGYTF. CDR3 sequence (DNA): TGTGCCACCAGCAGAGATAACCTCGGGTTAGGAGATGGCTACACCTTC. The J gene is TRBJ1-2, the V gene TRBV15; no clear D gene. The V gene's germline CDR1 is LNHNV and CDR2 YYDKDF (reference sequence). The V end lost 0 bases, the J end lost 6 bases, and 17 bases lay between the germline ends. This CDR3 has 16 residues. Drawing the rest from reference TRBV15 and TRBJ1-2, the complete variable domain is DAMVIQNPRYQVTQFGKPVTLSCSQTLNHNVMYWYQQKSSQAPKLLFHYYDKDFNNEADTPDNFQSRRPNTSFCFLDIRSPGLGDTAMYLCATSRDNLGLGDGYTFGSGTRLTVV.

The rearrangement joins TRBV7-8 to TRBJ2-7; TRBD2 might be the D (6 bases). V lost 0 bases and J lost 2, with 11 bases in between. Looked up from germline, CDR1 is SGHVS and CDR2 is FQNEAQ. The length of the CDR3 is 15 residues. The CDR3 sequence: CASSLAGTYTYEQYF. Here the CDR3 DNA reads TGTGCCAGCAGCTTAGCGGGGACTTACACCTACGAGCAGTACTTC.

V gene TRBV5-1 combines with J gene TRBJ1-1; D is unclear. V lost 5 bases and J 10 bases, leaving 18 bases between the germline ends. Germline V gene lookup returns CDR1 SGHRS and CDR2 YFSETQ. The CDR3 totals 13 residues. The CDR3 here is CASSPPAEGRAFF. CDR3 coding DNA: TGCGCCAGCAGTCCCCCGGCGGAGGGTAGAGCTTTCTTT.

The chain joins TRBV2 to TRBJ2-1; TRBD2 agrees at 7 bases. Germline lookup yields CDR1 SNHLY and CDR2 FYNNEI. After removal of 4 bases from V and 7 bases from J, the junction contained 13 bases not matched to a gene. The CDR3 is made up of 16 amino acids. This chain's CDR3 is CASSANTGGLGNEQFF. The DNA for the CDR3 is TGTGCCAGCAGTGCAAATACGGGAGGTTTGGGGAATGAGCAGTTCTTC.

This clone appeared a single time. This rearrangement joins TRBV6-5 to TRBJ1-4, with TRBD1 matching 10 bases. The V and J ends lost 6 bases and 7 bases, in that order; junction bases with no gene match: 8. The CDR3 spans 15 residues. CDR1 MNHEY and CDR2 SVGAGI come from the germline V gene. CDR3 coding DNA: TGTGCCAGCAGCGTGACAGGGGGCGGTGGTGAAAAACTGTTTTTT. Translating it yields CASSVTGGGGEKLFF.

A few counts support this clone. The chain combines TRBV11-2 with TRBJ2-2, with D possibly being TRBD1 (5 bases). The CDR3 extends over 15 amino acids. V shed 5 bases and J shed 6 bases, with 16 bases lying between them. The germline CDR1 and CDR2 sequences are SGHAT and FQNNGV. The DNA for the CDR3 is TGTGCCAGCAGCCCTCGGGCAGGGCAAGCCGGGGAGCTGTTTTTT. Translating gives CASSPRAGQAGELFF.

The genes are TRBV6-2 or TRBV6-3 and TRBJ1-4; D not certain. Per germline, CDR1 MNHEY and CDR2 SVGEGT. The CDR3 runs to 15 residues. V was cut by 2 bases and J by 7 bases, with 14 bases left in between. Written as DNA, the CDR3 is TGTGCCAGCAGTTACCCGACGGCGGGAGGTGAAAAACTGTTTTTT. Its protein is CASSYPTAGGEKLFF.

This clone came up a few times. This sequence joins TRBV7-8 and TRBJ1-4; the D gene is possibly TRBD1 (5 bases). CDR1 and CDR2 from the germline V gene are SGHVS and FQNEAQ. V was shortened by 5 bases and J by 4 bases, with 14 bases between the two germline ends. This CDR3 has 15 residues. CDR3 DNA sequence: TGTGCCAGCAGCCTTAGGGGTTCTGGTAATGAAAAACTGTTTTTT. This sequence encodes CASSLRGSGNEKLFF. The whole variable domain, filled in from reference TRBV7-8 and TRBJ1-4, reads GAGVSQSPRYKVAKRGQDVALRCDPISGHVSLFWYQQALGQGPEFLTYFQNEAQLDKSGLPSDRFFAERPEGSVSTLKIQRTQQEDSAVYLCASSLRGSGNEKLFFGSGTQLSVL.

This clone was picked up one time. This chain joins TRBV19 and TRBJ1-3; the D gene is possibly TRBD1 (5 bases). Deletions cut 6 bases from V and 0 bases from J, with 21 bases between. Germline assignment: CDR1 LNHDA and CDR2 SQIVND (reference sequence). CDR3 length: 18 amino acids. The CDR3 is CASSLVMGPNFSGNTIYF. CDR3 nucleotides: TGTGCCAGTAGCCTTGTAATGGGGCCGAATTTCTCTGGAAACACCATATATTTT.

The V and J genes are TRBV11-2 and TRBJ1-5; D is uncertain. V was clipped by 5 bases and J by 1 base, with 6 bases between them. The germline CDR1 and CDR2 sequences are SGHAT and FQNNGV. CDR3 length equals 13 residues. As DNA, the CDR3 is TGTGCCAGCAGCCTGGAGAGCAATCAGCCCCAGCATTTT. This encodes CASSLESNQPQHF.

This clone is a singleton in its sample. The J gene is TRBJ1-5, the V gene TRBV3-1 (or the pseudogene TRBV3-2), with 7 bases that match TRBD1. Germline values: CDR1 LGHDT, CDR2 YNNKEL (reference sequence). The CDR3 is 15 amino acids. The trim removed 1 base at V and 6 bases at J, leaving 6 bases unmatched. The CDR3 DNA reads as TGTGCCAGCAGCCAAGCCACGACAGGGCTTCAGCCCCAGCATTTT. This gives the protein CASSQATTGLQPQHF.

This chain connects TRBV4-3 to TRBJ1-2; D possibly corresponds to TRBD1 (6 bases). Trimming removed 2 bases from V and 4 bases from J, with 20 bases in between. CDR1 is LGHNA and CDR2 is YSLEER in the germline V gene. CDR3 size: 17 residues. CDR3 protein: CASSQSIQGAIGYGYTF. The CDR3 region has the DNA TGCGCCAGCAGCCAATCAATACAGGGTGCTATTGGCTATGGCTACACCTTC.